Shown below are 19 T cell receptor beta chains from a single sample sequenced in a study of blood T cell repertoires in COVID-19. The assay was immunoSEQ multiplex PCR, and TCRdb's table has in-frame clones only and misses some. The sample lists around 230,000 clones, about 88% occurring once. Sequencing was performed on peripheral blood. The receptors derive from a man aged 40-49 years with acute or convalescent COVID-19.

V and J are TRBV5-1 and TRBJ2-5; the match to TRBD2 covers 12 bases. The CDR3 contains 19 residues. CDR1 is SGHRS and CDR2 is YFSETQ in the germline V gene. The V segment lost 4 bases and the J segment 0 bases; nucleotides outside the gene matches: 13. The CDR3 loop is CASSPGVLAGGPYQETQYF. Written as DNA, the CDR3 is TGCGCCAGCAGCCCTGGAGTACTAGCGGGGGGCCCGTACCAAGAGACCCAGTACTTC.

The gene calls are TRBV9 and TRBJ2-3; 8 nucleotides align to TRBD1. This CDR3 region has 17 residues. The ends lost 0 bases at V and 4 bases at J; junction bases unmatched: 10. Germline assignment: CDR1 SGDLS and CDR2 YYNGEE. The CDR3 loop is CASSVEGTGYFSDTQYF. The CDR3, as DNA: TGTGCCAGCAGCGTAGAGGGGACAGGCTACTTTTCAGATACGCAGTATTTT.

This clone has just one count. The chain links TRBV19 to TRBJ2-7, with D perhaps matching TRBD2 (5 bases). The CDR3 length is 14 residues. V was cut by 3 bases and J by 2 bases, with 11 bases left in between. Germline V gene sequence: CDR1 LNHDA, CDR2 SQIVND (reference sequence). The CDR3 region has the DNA TGTGCCAGTAGTATCTCTCCGGGGACCTACGAGCAGTACTTC. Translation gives CASSISPGTYEQYF. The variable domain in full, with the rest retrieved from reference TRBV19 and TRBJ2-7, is DGGITQSPKYLFRKEGQNVTLSCEQNLNHDAMYWYRQDPGQGLRLIYYSQIVNDFQKGDIAEGYSVSREKKESFPLTVTSAQKNPTAFYLCASSISPGTYEQYFGPGTRLTVT.

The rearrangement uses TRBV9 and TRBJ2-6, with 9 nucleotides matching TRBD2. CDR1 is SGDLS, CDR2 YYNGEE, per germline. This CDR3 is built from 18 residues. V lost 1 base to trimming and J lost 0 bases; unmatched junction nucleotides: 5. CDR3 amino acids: CASSVRTSVRSGANVLTF. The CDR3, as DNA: TGTGCCAGCAGCGTACGGACTAGCGTTCGCTCTGGGGCCAACGTCCTGACTTTC.

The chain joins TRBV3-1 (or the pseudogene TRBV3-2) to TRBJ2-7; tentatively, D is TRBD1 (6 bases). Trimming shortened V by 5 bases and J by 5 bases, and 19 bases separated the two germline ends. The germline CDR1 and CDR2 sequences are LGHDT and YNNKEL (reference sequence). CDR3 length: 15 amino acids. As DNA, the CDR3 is TGTGCCAGCAGCGCGTACGGACAGAAAGCCCACGAGCAGTACTTC. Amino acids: CASSAYGQKAHEQYF.

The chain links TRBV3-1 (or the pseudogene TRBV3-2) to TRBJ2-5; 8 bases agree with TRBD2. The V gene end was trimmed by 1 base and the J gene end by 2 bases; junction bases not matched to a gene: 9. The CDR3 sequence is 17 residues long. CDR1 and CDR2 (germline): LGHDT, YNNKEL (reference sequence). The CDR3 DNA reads TGTGCCAGCAGCCAAGTCGTTGGTAGCGGGGTACAAGAGACCCAGTACTTC. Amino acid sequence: CASSQVVGSGVQETQYF.

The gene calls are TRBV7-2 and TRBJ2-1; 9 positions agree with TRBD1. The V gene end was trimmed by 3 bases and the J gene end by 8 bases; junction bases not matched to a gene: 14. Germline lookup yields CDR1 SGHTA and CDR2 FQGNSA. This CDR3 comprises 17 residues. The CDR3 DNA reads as TGTGCCAGCAGCTTGCTGACCGGGACAGGGTGGGGGGATGAGCAGTTCTTC. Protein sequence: CASSLLTGTGWGDEQFF.

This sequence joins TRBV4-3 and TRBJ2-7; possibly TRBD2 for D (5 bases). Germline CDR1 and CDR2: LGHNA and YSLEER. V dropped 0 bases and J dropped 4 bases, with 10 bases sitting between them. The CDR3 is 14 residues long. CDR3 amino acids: CASSQDRSAYEQYF. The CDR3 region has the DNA TGCGCCAGCAGCCAAGATCGTAGCGCGTACGAGCAGTACTTC.

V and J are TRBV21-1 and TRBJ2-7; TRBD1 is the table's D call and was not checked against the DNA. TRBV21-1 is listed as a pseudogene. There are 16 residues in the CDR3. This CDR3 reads CASSKGFRQETYEQYF. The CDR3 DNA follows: TGTGCCAGCAGCAAAGGATTTAGGCAGGAAACCTACGAGCAGTACTTC.

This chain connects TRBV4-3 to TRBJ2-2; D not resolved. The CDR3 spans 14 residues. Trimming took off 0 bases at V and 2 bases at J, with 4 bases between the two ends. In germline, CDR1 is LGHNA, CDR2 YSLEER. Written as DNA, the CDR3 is TGCGCCAGCAGCCAAGACATTAACACCGGGGAGCTGTTTTTT. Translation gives CASSQDINTGELFF.

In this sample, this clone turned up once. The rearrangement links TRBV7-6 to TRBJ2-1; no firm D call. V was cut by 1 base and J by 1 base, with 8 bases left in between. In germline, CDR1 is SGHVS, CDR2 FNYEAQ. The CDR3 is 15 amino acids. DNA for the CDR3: TGTGCCAGCAGCTTAGAAGACACATCCTACAATGAGCAGTTCTTC. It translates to CASSLEDTSYNEQFF.

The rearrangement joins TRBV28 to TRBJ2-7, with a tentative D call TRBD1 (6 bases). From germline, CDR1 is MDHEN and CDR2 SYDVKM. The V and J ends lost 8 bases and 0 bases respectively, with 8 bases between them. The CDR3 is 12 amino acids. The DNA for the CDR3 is TGTGCCAGCGGGACAAGCTCCTACGAGCAGTACTTC. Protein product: CASGTSSYEQYF. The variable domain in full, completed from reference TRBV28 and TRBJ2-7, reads DVKVTQSSRYLVKRTGEKVFLECVQDMDHENMFWYRQDPGLGLRLIYFSYDVKMKEKGDIPEGYSVSREKKERFSLILESASTNQTSMYLCASGTSSYEQYFGPGTRLTVT.

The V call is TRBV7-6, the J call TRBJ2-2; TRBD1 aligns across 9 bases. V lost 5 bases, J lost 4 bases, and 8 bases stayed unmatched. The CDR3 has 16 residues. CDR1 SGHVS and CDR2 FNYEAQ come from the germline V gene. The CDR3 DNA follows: TGTGCCAGCAGCCTCTACCGGGACAGGGTCACCGGGGAGCTGTTTTTT. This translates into CASSLYRDRVTGELFF.

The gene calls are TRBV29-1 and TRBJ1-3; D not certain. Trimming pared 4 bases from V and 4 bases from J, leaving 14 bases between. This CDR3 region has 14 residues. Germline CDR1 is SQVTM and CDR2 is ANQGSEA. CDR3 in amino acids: CSVVEVRGGNTIYF. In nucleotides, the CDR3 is TGCAGCGTTGTAGAAGTCCGGGGAGGAAACACCATATATTTT. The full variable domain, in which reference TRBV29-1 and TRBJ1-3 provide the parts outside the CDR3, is SAVISQKPSRDICQRGTSLTIQCQVDSQVTMMFWYRQQPGQSLTLIATANQGSEATYESGFVIDKFPISRPNLTFSTLTVSNMSPEDSSIYLCSVVEVRGGNTIYFGEGSWLTVV.

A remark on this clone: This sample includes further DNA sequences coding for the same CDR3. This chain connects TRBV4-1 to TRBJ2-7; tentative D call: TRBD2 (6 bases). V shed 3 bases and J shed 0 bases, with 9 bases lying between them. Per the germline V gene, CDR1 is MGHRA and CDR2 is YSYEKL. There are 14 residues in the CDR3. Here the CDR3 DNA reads TGCGCCAGCAGCCAGGAGGGGACCTCCTACGAGCAGTACTTC. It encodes CASSQEGTSYEQYF.

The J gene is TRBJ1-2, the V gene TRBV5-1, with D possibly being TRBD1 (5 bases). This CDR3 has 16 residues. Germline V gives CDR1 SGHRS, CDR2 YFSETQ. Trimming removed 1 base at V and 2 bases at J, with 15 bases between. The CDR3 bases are TGCGCCAGCAGCTTGTGGGGGGTGGTGGCGAACTATGGCTACACCTTC. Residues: CASSLWGVVANYGYTF. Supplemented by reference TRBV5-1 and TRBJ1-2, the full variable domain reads KAGVTQTPRYLIKTRGQQVTLSCSPISGHRSVSWYQQTPGQGLQFLFEYFSETQRNKGNFPGRFSGRQFSNSRSEMNVSTLELGDSALYLCASSLWGVVANYGYTFGSGTRLTVV.

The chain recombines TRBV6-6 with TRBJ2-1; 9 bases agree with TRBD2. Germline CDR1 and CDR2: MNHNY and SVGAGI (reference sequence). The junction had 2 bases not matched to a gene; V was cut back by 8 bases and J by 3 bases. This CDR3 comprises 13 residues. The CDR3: CASSSGVYNEQFF. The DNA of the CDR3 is TGTGCCAGCTCTAGCGGGGTCTACAATGAGCAGTTCTTC.

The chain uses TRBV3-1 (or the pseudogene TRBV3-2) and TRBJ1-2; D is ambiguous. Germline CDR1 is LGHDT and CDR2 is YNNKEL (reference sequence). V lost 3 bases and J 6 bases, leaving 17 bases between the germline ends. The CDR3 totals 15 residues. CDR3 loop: CASSHVGSPYHGYTF. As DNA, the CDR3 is TGTGCCAGCAGCCATGTAGGGAGCCCATATCATGGCTACACCTTC.

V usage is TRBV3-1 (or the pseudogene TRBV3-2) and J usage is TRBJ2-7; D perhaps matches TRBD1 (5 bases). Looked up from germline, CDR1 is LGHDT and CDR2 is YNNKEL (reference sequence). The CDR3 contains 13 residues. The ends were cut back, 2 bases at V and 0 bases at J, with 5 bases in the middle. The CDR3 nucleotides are TGTGCCAGCAGCCAAAGGGGCTCCTACGAGCAGTACTTC. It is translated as CASSQRGSYEQYF.